The 8 T cell receptor beta chains given below trace back to one sample, sequenced in a study of beta chain features in type 1 diabetes. Study outcomes and limitations: In every one of the four CD4+ subsets, TCRB CDR3s were moderately but significantly shorter in Type 1 diabetes patients.

The authors reverse transcribed all of the isolated RNA, so sequencing captured expressed TCRB transcripts. The assay was immunoSEQ multiplex PCR, and TCRdb's table has in-frame clones only and misses some. The data contain about 660,000 clones, over 11% of them seen just once; the ten biggest clones take up around 0.04%. These TCRs are of unknown antigen specificity. Sequenced material: naive CD4+ T cells from blood. The receptors were gathered from a man aged 18-30 years with type 1 diabetes.

This clone was counted a few times. This rearrangement joins TRBV9 to TRBJ2-2; 8 nucleotides agree with TRBD1. V dropped 4 bases and J dropped 6; count of bases not matched to a gene: 11. CDR1 SGDLS and CDR2 YYNGEE come from the germline V gene. The CDR3 has 16 residues. The DNA of the CDR3 is TGTGCCAGCAGCTTCCGGACAGGGCTGGGAGCCGGGGAGCTGTTTTTT. This codes for CASSFRTGLGAGELFF.

The chain couples TRBV9 to TRBJ2-7, with D perhaps TRBD2 (5 bases). V lost 1 base and J 3 bases, leaving 11 bases between the germline ends. CDR1 is SGDLS, CDR2 YYNGEE, per germline. The CDR3 sequence is 14 residues long. The chain's CDR3 is CASSVRGQSYEQYF. The CDR3 DNA is TGTGCCAGCAGCGTACGCGGGCAGAGCTACGAGCAGTACTTC.

The V call is TRBV2, the J call TRBJ2-4; 8 positions agree with TRBD1. Germline V gene lookup returns CDR1 SNHLY and CDR2 FYNNEI. This CDR3 comprises 14 residues. J lost 7 bases, V lost 9 bases, and 11 bases had no gene match. The CDR3 coding sequence is TGTGCCAGTTCGAATGGACAGGGAGAGAACATTCAGTACTTC. This codes for CASSNGQGENIQYF. Supplemented by reference TRBV2 and TRBJ2-4, the full variable domain reads EPEVTQTPSHQVTQMGQEVILRCVPISNHLYFYWYRQILGQKVEFLVSFYNNEISEKSEIFDDQFSVERPDGSNFTLKIRSTKLEDSAMYFCASSNGQGENIQYFGAGTRLSVL.

This clone turned up a few times. The rearrangement links TRBV10-3 to TRBJ2-2; the D gene is possibly TRBD1 (6 bases). Germline V gives CDR1 ENHRY, CDR2 SYGVKD. The ends were cut back, 7 bases at V and 5 bases at J, with 17 bases in the middle. There are 15 residues in the CDR3. CDR3 nucleotide sequence: TGTGCCATCATGCCACAGGGCTCTGGAACCGGGGAGCTGTTTTTT. Translation: CAIMPQGSGTGELFF.

There are a few counts of this clone. V gene TRBV7-9 combines with J gene TRBJ2-3, with a weak D call TRBD2 (7 bases). CDR1 is SEHNR and CDR2 is FQNEAQ in the germline V gene (reference sequence). The CDR3 is 15 residues long. Trimming removed 5 bases at V and 3 bases at J, with 15 bases between. Written as DNA, the CDR3 is TGTGCCAGCAGCCCCCGAGGGGGGGCAACAGATACGCAGTATTTT. Amino acids: CASSPRGGATDTQYF.

The chain recombines TRBV29-1 with TRBJ1-2; tentative D call: TRBD1 (6 bases). The CDR3 has 11 amino acids. CDR1 SQVTM and CDR2 ANQGSEA come from the germline V gene. Trimming shortened V by 6 bases and J by 4 bases, and 9 bases separated the two germline ends. This chain's CDR3 is CSVSQGYGYTF. CDR3 DNA sequence: TGCAGCGTATCACAGGGCTATGGCTACACCTTC.

This clone was seen more than once but under ten times. The chain links TRBV28 to TRBJ1-3; 7 positions match TRBD1. The CDR3 is made up of 14 amino acids. Per germline, CDR1 MDHEN and CDR2 SYDVKM. The V segment lost 7 bases and the J segment 2 bases; nucleotides outside the gene matches: 5. DNA of the CDR3: TGTGCCAGCATCATGACAGGGCCTGGAAACACCATATATTTT. Protein sequence: CASIMTGPGNTIYF.

This clone showed up just a few times. The chain employs TRBV18 and TRBJ2-1, with TRBD2 matching over 12 bases. Trimming removed 2 bases from V and 7 bases from J; junction bases left unmatched: 0. The CDR3 is 14 residues long. Germline V lookup: CDR1 KGHSH, CDR2 LQKENI. The DNA for the CDR3 is TGTGCCAGCTCACCAGGACTAGCGGGGAATGAGCAGTTCTTC. The encoded protein is CASSPGLAGNEQFF.